This T cell receptor beta chain was identified in a study of T cells in women clearing cervical HPV infection. Whole-study findings and limits: CIN3+ cases had significantly higher TCR repertoire richness than controls, but evenness did not differ. TRBV6-7 abundance was lower in cases than controls (around 0.1% versus 0.15%). Richness plus V gene abundances separated cases from controls with AUC 0.7 to 0.9.

Prevalent HPV16 infections were excluded; only incident single HPV16 infections included. Clones were read by immunoSEQ multiplex PCR, and TCRdb kept only the in-frame ones, dropping some. The table gives some 31,000 clones; the top ten clones make up 2.5% to 3% of it. With regard to this clone: Its antigen is currently unknown. Read sequence stops 3 residues before the CDR3 end, and the germline J gene provides the missing end.

There are 13 residues in the CDR3. With V trimmed by 6 bases and J by 3 bases, 4 bases remained unmatched. Germline V gene data show CDR1 as DFQATT and CDR2 as SNEGSKA (reference sequence). The clonotype comes from a woman aged 18 to 75 with a cervical HPV16 infection that either progressed to CIN3+ or cleared (not recorded which). The sequencing input was blood buffy coat. This sequence joins TRBV20-1 and TRBJ2-7; 11 nucleotides agree with TRBD2. The CDR3 region is CSAETSGVYEQYF. The covered CDR3 bases are TGCAGTGCGGAGACTAGCGGGGTCTACGAG.